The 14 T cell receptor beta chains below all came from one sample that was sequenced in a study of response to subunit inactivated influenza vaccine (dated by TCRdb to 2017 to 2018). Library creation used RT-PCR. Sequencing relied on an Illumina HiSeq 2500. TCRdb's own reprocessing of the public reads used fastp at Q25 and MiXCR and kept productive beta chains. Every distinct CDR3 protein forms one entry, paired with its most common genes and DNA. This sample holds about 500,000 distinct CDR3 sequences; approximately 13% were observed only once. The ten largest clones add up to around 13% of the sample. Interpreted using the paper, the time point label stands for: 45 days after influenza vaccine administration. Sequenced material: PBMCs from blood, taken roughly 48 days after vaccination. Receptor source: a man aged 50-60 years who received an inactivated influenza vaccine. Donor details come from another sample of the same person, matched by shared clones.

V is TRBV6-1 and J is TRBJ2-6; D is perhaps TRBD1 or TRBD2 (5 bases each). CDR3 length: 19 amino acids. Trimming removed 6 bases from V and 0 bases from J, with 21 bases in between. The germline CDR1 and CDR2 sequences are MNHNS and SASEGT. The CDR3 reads CASRRKVSGRTSGANVLTF. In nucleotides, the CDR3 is TGTGCCAGCAGACGAAAGGTGTCGGGACGGACCTCTGGGGCCAACGTCCTGACTTTC.

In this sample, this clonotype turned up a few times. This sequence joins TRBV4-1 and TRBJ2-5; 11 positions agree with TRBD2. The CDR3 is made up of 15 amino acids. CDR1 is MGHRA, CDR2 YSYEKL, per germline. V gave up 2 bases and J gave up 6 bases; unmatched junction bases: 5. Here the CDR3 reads CASSQPTSGVKTQYF. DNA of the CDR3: TGCGCCAGCAGCCAACCGACTAGCGGGGTGAAGACCCAGTACTTC.

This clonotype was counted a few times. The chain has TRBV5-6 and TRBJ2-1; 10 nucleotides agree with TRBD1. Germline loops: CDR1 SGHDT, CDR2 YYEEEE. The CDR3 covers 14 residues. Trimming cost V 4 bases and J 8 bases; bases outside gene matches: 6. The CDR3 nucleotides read TGTGCCAGCAGCACGGACAGGGGGAAATATGAGCAGTTCTTC. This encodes CASSTDRGKYEQFF.

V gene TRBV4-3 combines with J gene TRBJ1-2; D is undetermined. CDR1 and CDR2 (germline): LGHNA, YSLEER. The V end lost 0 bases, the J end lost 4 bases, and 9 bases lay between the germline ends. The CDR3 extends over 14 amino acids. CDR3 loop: CASSQDAGRYGYTF. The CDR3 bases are TGCGCCAGCAGCCAAGATGCCGGACGCTATGGCTACACCTTC.

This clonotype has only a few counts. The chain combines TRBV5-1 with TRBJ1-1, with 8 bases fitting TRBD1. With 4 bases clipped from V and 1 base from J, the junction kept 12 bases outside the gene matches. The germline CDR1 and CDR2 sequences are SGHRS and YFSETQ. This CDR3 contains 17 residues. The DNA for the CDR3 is TGCGCCAGCAGCCCGGCAGGGGGCGGAACGGGGAACACTGAAGCTTTCTTT. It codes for CASSPAGGGTGNTEAFF.

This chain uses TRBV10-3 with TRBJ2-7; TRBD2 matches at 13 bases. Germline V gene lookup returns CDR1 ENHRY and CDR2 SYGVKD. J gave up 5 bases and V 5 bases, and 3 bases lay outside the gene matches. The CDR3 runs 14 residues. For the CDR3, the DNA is TGTGCCATCAGTAGGACTAGCGGGAGTAACGAGCAGTACTTC. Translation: CAISRTSGSNEQYF.

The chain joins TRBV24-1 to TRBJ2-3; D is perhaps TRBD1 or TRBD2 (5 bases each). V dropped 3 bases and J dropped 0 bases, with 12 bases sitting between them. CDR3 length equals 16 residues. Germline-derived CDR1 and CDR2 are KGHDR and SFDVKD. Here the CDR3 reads CATSDITGTSTDTQYF. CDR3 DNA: TGTGCCACCAGTGATATTACCGGGACCAGCACAGATACGCAGTATTTT.

Written as DNA, the CDR3 is TGCAGCGTTTCTGGGGCCGGTCGCACAGATACGCAGTATTTT. Translation: CSVSGAGRTDTQYF. V is TRBV29-1 and J is TRBJ2-3; possibly TRBD1 for D (5 bases). CDR3 length: 14 residues. In germline, CDR1 is SQVTM, CDR2 ANQGSEA. The V end lost 5 bases, the J end lost 1 base, and 13 bases lay between the germline ends.

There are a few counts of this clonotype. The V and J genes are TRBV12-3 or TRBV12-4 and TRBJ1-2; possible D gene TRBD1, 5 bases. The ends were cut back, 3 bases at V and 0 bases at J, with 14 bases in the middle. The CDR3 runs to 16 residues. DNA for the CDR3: TGTGCCAGCAGTTTGGGGGTCCCGCGAGCTAACTATGGCTACACCTTC. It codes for CASSLGVPRANYGYTF.

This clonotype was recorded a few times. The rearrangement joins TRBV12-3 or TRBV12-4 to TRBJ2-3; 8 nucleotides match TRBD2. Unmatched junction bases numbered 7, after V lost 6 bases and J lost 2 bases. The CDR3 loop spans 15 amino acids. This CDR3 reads CASSLIAGTTDTQYF. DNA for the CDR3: TGTGCCAGCAGCTTGATAGCGGGGACCACAGATACGCAGTATTTT.

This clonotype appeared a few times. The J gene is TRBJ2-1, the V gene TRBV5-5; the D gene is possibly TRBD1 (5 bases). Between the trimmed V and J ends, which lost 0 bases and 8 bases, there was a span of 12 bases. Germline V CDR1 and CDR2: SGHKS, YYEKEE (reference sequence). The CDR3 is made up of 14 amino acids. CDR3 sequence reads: CASSLVGRADEQFF. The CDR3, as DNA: TGTGCCAGCAGCTTGGTAGGCAGGGCCGATGAGCAGTTCTTC. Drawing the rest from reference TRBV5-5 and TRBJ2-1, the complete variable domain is DAGVTQSPTHLIKTRGQQVTLRCSPISGHKSVSWYQQVLGQGPQFIFQYYEKEERGRGNFPDRFSARQFPNYSSELNVNALLLGDSALYLCASSLVGRADEQFFGPGTRLTVL.

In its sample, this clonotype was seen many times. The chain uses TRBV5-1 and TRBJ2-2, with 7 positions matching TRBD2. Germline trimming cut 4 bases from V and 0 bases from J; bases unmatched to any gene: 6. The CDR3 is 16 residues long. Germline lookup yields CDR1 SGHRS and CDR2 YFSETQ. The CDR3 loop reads CASSPLGGTNTGELFF. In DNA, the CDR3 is TGCGCCAGCAGCCCGTTGGGGGGGACGAACACCGGGGAGCTGTTTTTT.

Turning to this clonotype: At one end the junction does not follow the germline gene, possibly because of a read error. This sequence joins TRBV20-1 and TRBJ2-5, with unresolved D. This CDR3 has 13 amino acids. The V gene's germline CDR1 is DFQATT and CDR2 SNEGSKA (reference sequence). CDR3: CSARQEFQDTQYF. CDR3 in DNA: TGCAGTGCTAGACAGGAGTTCCAAGACACCCAGTACTTC.

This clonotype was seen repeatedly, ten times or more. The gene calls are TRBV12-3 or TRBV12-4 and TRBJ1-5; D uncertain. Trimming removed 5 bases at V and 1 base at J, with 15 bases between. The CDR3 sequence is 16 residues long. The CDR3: CASSAQPWGSNQPQHF. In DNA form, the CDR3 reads TGTGCCAGCAGTGCCCAACCGTGGGGAAGCAATCAGCCCCAGCATTTT.